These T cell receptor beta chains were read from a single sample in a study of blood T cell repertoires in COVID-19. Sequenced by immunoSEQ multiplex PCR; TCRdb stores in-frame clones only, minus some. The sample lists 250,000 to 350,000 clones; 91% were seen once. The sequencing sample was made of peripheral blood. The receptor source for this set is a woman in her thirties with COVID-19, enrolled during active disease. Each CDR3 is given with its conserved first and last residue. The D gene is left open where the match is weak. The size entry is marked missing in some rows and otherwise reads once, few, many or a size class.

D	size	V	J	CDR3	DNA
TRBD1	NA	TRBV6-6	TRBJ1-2	CASSSQTGEHGYTF	TGTGCCAGCAGTTCCCAGACAGGGGAGCATGGCTACACCTTC
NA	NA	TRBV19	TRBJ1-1	CASTYSRNTEAFF	TGTGCCAGTACTTACTCTCGGAACACTGAAGCTTTCTTT
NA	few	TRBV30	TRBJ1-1	CAWSRPGHPPLNTEAFF	TGTGCCTGGAGTCGCCCGGGACACCCGCCACTGAACACTGAAGCTTTCTTT
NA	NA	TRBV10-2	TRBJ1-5	CASSDSGSNQPQHF	TGCGCCAGCAGTGATTCAGGGAGCAATCAGCCCCAGCATTTT
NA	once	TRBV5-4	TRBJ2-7	CASSLDRVYEQYF	TGTGCCAGCAGCTTGGACAGGGTCTACGAGCAGTACTTC
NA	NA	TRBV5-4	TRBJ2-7	CASSLATRPDYEQYF	TGTGCCAGCAGCTTGGCTACTAGACCTGACTACGAGCAGTACTTC
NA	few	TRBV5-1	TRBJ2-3	CASSSMSSTDTQYF	TGCGCCAGCAGCTCGATGAGTAGCACAGATACGCAGTATTTT
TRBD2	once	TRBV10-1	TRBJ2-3	CASSDLAGVADTQYF	TGCGCCAGCAGTGATCTAGCGGGAGTGGCAGATACGCAGTATTTT
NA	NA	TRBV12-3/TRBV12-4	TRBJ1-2	CASSSLNSGRAFF	TGTGCCAGCAGTTCGCTCAATTCCGGGAGGGCCTTCTTC
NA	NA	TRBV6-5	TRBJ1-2	CASSSLSDNTLYGYTF	TGTGCCAGCAGTTCCCTCTCAGATAATACCCTCTATGGCTACACCTTC
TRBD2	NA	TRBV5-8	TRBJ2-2	CASSWGLAGDTGELFF	TGTGCCAGCAGCTGGGGACTAGCGGGAGACACCGGGGAGCTGTTTTTT
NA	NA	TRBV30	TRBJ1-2	CAWSTGTGYTF	TGTGCCTGGAGTACAGGGACTGGCTACACCTTC
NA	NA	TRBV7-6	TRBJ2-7	CASSLDLSGEQYF	TGTGCCAGCAGCTTAGATCTTTCGGGCGAGCAGTACTTC
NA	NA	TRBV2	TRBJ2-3	CASKQRESSNTQYF	TGTGCCAGCAAGCAACGGGAGAGTTCAAATACGCAGTATTTT
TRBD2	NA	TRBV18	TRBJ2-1	CASSPYLADKGEQFF	TGTGCCAGCTCACCATATCTAGCGGATAAGGGGGAGCAGTTCTTC
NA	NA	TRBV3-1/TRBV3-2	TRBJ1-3	CASSQKADLSGNTIYF	TGTGCCAGCAGCCAAAAGGCGGATCTCTCTGGAAACACCATATATTTT
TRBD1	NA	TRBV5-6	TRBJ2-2	CASSPRTGSWIGELFF	TGTGCCAGCAGCCCAAGGACAGGGTCGTGGATCGGGGAGCTGTTTTTT
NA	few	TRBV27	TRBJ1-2	CASKGGVSHGYTF	TGTGCCAGCAAAGGCGGGGTCTCACATGGCTACACCTTC
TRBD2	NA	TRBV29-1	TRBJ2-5	CSASQDGGTSGTPRTQYF	TGCAGCGCCAGCCAAGATGGGGGGACTAGCGGGACCCCCCGGACCCAGTACTTC
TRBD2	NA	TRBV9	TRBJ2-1	CASSIGTSYSYNEQFF	TGTGCCAGCAGCATCGGGACTAGCTACTCCTACAATGAGCAGTTCTTC
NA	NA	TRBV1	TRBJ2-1	CTSSQDSGRMDEQFF	TGCACCAGCAGCCAAGATAGCGGGAGGATGGATGAGCAGTTCTTC
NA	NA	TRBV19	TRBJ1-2	CASSSPQGSRYGYTF	TGTGCCAGTAGTAGCCCACAGGGATCACGATATGGCTACACCTTC
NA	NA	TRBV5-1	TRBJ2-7	CASSFAGSYEQYF	TGCGCCAGCAGCTTTGCAGGGTCATACGAGCAGTACTTC
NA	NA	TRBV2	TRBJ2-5	CASRSFPRETQYF	TGTGCCAGCAGGAGTTTCCCTAGGGAGACCCAGTACTTC
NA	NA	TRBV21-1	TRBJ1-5	CASSTRTGHNSNQPQHF	TGTGCCAGCAGCACTAGGACGGGACACAATAGCAATCAGCCCCAGCATTTT
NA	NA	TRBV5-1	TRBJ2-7	CASSFPPDEQYF	TGCGCCAGCAGCTTCCCTCCTGACGAGCAGTACTTC
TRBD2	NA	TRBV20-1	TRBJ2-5	CSASAREGLETQYF	TGCAGTGCTAGTGCGCGGGAGGGCCTTGAGACCCAGTACTTC
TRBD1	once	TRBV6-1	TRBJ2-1	CASSEAPGGRNEQFF	TGTGCCAGCAGTGAAGCGCCAGGGGGTCGGAATGAGCAGTTCTTC
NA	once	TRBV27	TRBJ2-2	CASSSKSPQGYTGELFF	TGTGCCAGCAGTTCGAAAAGTCCCCAGGGATACACCGGGGAGCTGTTTTTT
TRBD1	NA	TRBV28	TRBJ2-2	CASTPHSTGQGNTGELFF	TGTGCCAGCACTCCCCATTCTACGGGACAGGGCAACACCGGGGAGCTGTTTTTT
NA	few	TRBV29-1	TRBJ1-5	CSAAVDNQPQHF	TGCAGCGCCGCGGTTGATAATCAGCCCCAGCATTTT
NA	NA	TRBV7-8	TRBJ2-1	CASSLDGATGPRNEQFF	TGTGCCAGCAGCTTAGACGGCGCTACAGGGCCTCGCAATGAGCAGTTCTTC
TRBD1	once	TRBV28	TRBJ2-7	CASSPPRDRRRGEQYF	TGTGCCAGCAGCCCCCCCAGGGACAGAAGAAGAGGCGAGCAGTACTTC
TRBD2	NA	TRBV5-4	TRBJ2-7	CASSTGTSGIYYEQYF	TGTGCCAGCAGCACCGGGACTAGCGGAATTTACTACGAGCAGTACTTC
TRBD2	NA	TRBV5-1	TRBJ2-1	CASSLGWGLAGVRSEDNEQFF	TGCGCCAGCAGCTTGGGGTGGGGACTAGCGGGAGTTCGGTCCGAAGACAATGAGCAGTTCTTC
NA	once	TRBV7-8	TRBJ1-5	CASSAGGVNSNQPQHF	TGTGCCAGCAGCGCCGGCGGAGTCAATAGCAATCAGCCCCAGCATTTT
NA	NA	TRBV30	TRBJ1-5	CAWNTGKGNQPQHF	TGTGCCTGGAATACCGGGAAGGGCAATCAGCCCCAGCATTTT
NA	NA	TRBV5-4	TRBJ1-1	CASSWSTGTEAFF	TGTGCCAGCAGCTGGAGTACAGGCACTGAAGCTTTCTTT
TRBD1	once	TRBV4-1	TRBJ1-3	CASSQDLGTGGSGNTIYF	TGCGCCAGCAGCCAAGATCTCGGGACAGGGGGCTCTGGAAACACCATATATTTT
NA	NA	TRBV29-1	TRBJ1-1	CSVGGANGGANTEAFF	TGCAGCGTGGGAGGGGCTAATGGAGGCGCGAACACTGAAGCTTTCTTT
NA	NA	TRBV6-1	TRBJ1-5	CASSEQGISNQPQHF	TGTGCCAGCAGTGAACAGGGAATTAGCAATCAGCCCCAGCATTTT
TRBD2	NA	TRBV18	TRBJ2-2	CASSPINSLAGEGELFF	TGTGCCAGCTCACCGATAAACAGTCTTGCGGGAGAGGGGGAGCTGTTTTTT
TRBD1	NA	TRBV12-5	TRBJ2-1	CASGTSGTGYNEQFF	TGTGCTAGTGGTACCTCCGGGACAGGGTACAATGAGCAGTTCTTC
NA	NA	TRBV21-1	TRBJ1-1	CASSRHDRTDEAFF	TGTGCCAGCAGCAGACACGACCGGACAGACGAAGCTTTCTTT
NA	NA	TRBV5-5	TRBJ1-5	CASSLERRNQPQHF	TGTGCCAGCAGCTTGGAAAGGCGGAATCAGCCCCAGCATTTT
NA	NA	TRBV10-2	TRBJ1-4	CASSEAGSAEKLFF	TGCGCCAGCAGTGAGGCAGGGTCAGCTGAAAAACTGTTTTTT
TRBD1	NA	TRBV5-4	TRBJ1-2	CASSSTGGLEGYTF	TGTGCCAGCAGCTCGACAGGGGGCCTGGAGGGCTACACCTTC
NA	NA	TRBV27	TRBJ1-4	CASSSRGLREKLFF	TGTGCCAGCAGTTCAAGGGGCCTTCGCGAAAAACTGTTTTTT
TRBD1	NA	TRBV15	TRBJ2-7	CATSRAGTGGKQYF	TGTGCCACCAGCAGGGCCGGGACAGGGGGCAAGCAGTACTTC
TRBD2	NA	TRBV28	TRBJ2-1	CASKGGRGGHNEQFF	TGTGCCAGCAAGGGCGGGAGAGGAGGGCACAATGAGCAGTTCTTC
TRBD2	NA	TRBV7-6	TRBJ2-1	CASSLALAGGYNEQFF	TGTGCCAGCAGCTTAGCTCTAGCGGGAGGCTACAATGAGCAGTTCTTC
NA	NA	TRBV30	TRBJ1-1	CAWASEETLTEAFF	TGTGCCTGGGCTTCGGAGGAAACATTGACTGAAGCTTTCTTT
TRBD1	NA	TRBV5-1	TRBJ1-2	CASSPPRTGGGGGYTF	TGCGCCAGCAGCCCCCCCCGGACAGGGGGAGGAGGAGGCTACACCTTC